This T cell receptor beta chain emerged from a study of CD8 T cells in ankylosing spondylitis. Study-wide points: Enrichment of disease-linked clones was reportedly significant in matched ankylosing spondylitis synovial fluid. Some motif variants were previously reported in reactive arthritis synovial fluid and blood. Those disease-linked clones were CD8+; they were also relatively rare in peripheral blood.

The length of the CDR3 is 10 residues. Germline V gene data show CDR1 as GTSNPN and CDR2 as SVGIG (reference sequence). Trimming left V 5 bases short and J 4 bases short, with 5 bases between. Worth noting for this clonotype: Its antigen is still unknown.

TCRdb re-derived calls from the 5' RACE reads in MiXCR, one entry per CDR3 protein. The sample contains some 200,000 distinct CDR3 sequences, roughly 13% of which appear only once. The sequenced sample consisted of blood, either unsorted or a sorted T cell fraction (not recorded which). The TCR was taken from a male donor with ankylosing spondylitis or in good health (not recorded which). The V gene is TRBV30, the J gene TRBJ1-2; D remains ambiguous. Here the CDR3 reads CAWASYGYTF. CDR3 DNA sequence: TGTGCCTGGGCGAGCTATGGCTACACCTTC.